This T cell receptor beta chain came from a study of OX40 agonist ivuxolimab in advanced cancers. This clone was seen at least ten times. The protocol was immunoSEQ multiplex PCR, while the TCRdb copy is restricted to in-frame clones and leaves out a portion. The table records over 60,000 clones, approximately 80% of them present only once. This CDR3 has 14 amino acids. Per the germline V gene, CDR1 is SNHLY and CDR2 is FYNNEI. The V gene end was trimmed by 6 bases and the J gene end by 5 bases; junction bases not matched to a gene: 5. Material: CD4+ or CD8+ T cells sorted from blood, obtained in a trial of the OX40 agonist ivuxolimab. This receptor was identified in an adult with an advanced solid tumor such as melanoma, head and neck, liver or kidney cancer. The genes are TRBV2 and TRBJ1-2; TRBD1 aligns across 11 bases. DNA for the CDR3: TGTGCCAGCAGAAGGACAGGGGGCGTTTATGGCTACACCTTC. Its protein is CASRRTGGVYGYTF.